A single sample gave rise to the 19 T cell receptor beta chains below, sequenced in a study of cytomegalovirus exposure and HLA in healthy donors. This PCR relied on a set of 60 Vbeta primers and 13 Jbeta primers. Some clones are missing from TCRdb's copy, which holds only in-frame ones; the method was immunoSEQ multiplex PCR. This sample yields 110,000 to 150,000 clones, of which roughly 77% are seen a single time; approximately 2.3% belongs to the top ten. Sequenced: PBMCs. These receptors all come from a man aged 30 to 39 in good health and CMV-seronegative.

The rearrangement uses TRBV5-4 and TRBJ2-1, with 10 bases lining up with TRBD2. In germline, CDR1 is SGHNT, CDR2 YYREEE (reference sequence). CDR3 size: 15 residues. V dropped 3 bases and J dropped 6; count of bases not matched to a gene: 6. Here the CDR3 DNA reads TGTGCCAGCAGCTATCTAGCGGGAGTTGTCAATGAGCAGTTCTTC. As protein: CASSYLAGVVNEQFF.

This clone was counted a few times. The CDR3 coding sequence is TGTGCCAGCACAGAACGGGACAGGGGATCCTACGAGCAGTACTTC. It specifies CASTERDRGSYEQYF. The rearrangement uses TRBV6-5 and TRBJ2-7; the match to TRBD1 covers 10 bases. The CDR3 extends over 15 amino acids. With V trimmed by 7 bases and J by 1 base, 7 bases remained unmatched. Germline CDR1 MNHEY, CDR2 SVGAGI.

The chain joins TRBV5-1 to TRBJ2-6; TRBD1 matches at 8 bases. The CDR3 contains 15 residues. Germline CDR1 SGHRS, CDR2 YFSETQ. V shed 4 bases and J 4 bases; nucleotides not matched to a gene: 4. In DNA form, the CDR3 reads TGCGCCAGCAGCCTGACAGGGGCCGGGGCCAACGTCCTGACTTTC. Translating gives CASSLTGAGANVLTF.

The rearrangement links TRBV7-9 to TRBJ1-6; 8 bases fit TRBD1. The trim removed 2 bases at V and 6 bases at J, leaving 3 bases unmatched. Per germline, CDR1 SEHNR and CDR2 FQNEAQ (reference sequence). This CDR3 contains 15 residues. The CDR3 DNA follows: TGTGCCAGCAGCTTACGGACAGGGAGTAATTCACCCCTCCACTTT. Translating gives CASSLRTGSNSPLHF.

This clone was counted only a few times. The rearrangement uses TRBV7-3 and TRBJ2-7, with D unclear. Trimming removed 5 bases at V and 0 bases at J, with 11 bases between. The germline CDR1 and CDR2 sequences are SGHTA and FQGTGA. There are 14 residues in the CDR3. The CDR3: CASSLGPSSYEQYF. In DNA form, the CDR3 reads TGTGCCAGCAGCCTCGGCCCTAGCTCCTACGAGCAGTACTTC.

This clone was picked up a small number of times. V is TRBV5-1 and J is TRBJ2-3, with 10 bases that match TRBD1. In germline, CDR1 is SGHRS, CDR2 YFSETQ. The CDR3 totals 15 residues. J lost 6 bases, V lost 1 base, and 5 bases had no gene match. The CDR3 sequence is CASSLRDRGMDTQYF. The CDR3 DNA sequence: TGCGCCAGCAGCTTGAGGGACAGGGGCATGGATACGCAGTATTTT.

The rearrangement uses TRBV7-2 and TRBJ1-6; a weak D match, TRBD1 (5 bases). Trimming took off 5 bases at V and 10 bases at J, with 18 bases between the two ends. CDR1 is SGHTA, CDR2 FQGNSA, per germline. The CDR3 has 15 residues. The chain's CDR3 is CASSLHSRGGSPLHF. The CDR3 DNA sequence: TGTGCCAGCAGCCTCCATAGTCGGGGGGGATCACCCCTCCACTTT.

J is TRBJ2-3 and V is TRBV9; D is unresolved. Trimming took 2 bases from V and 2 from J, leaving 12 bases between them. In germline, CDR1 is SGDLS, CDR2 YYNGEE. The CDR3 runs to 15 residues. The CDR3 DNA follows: TGTGCCAGCAGCGTGGATGCGGCACCCACAGATACGCAGTATTTT. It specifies CASSVDAAPTDTQYF. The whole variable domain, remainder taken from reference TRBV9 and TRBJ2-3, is DSGVTQTPKHLITATGQRVTLRCSPRSGDLSVYWYQQSLDQGLQFLIQYYNGEERAKGNILERFSAQQFPDLHSELNLSSLELGDSALYFCASSVDAAPTDTQYFGPGTRLTVL.

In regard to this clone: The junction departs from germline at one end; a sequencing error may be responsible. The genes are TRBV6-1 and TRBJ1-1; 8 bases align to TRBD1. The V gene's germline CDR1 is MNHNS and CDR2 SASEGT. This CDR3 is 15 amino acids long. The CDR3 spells CASSDYRGMNPEAFF. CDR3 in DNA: TGTGCCAGCAGTGACTACAGGGGGATGAACCCTGAAGCTTTCTTT.

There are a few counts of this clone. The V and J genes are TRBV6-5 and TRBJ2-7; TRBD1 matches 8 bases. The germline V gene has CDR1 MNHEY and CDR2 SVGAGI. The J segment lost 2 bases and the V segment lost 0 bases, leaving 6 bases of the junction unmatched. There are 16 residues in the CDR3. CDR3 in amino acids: CASSYSPGQVAYEQYF. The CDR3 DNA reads TGTGCCAGCAGTTACTCCCCGGGACAGGTTGCCTACGAGCAGTACTTC.

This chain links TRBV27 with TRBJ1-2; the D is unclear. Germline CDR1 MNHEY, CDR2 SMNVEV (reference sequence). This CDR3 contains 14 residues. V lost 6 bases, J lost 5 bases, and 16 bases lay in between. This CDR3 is CASRPRTDPYGYTF. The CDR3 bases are TGTGCCAGCAGACCCCGAACAGACCCGTATGGCTACACCTTC.

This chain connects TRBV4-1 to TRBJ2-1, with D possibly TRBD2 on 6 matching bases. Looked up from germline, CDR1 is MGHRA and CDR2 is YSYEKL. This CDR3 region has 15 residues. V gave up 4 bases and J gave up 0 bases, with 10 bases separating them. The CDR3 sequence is CASSLRLGSYNEQFF. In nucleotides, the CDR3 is TGCGCCAGCAGCCTCCGACTAGGCTCCTACAATGAGCAGTTCTTC.

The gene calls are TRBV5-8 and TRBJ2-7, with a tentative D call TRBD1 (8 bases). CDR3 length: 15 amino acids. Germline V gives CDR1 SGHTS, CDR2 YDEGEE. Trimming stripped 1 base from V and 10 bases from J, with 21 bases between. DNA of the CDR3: TGTGCCAGCAGCTTGTTACAGGGGGGGCACCTTTCTCAGTACTTC. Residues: CASSLLQGGHLSQYF.

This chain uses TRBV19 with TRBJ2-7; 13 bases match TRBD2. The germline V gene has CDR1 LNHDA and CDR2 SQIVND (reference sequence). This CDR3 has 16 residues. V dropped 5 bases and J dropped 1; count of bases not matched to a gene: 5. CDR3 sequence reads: CASSPGTSGNSYEQYF. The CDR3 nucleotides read TGTGCCAGTAGTCCAGGGACTAGCGGGAATTCCTACGAGCAGTACTTC.

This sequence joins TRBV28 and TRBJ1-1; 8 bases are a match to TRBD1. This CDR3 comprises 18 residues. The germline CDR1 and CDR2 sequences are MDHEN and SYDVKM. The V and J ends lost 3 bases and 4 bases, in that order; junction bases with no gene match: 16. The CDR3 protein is CASSFIFPRTGRGTEAFF. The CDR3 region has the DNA TGTGCCAGCAGTTTTATCTTTCCCCGGACAGGGAGGGGCACTGAAGCTTTCTTT.

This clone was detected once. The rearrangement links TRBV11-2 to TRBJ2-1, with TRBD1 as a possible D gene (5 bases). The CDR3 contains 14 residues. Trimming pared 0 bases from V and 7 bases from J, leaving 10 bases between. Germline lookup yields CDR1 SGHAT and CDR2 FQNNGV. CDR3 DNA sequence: TGTGCCAGCAGCTTAGAAAGGGGCCTTAATGAGCAGTTCTTC. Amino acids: CASSLERGLNEQFF.

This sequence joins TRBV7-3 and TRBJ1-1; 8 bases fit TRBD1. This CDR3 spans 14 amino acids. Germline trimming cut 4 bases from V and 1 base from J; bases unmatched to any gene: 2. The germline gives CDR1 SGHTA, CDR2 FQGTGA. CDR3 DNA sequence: TGTGCCAGCAGCTCACAGGGGGGGAACACTGAAGCTTTCTTT. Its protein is CASSSQGGNTEAFF.

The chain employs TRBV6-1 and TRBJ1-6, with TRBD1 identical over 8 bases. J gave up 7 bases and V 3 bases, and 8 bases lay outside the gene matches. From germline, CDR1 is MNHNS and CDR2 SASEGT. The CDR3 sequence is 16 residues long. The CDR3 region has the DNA TGTGCCAGCAGTGACCAGGGGGCTTTGAGAAATTCACCCCTCCACTTT. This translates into CASSDQGALRNSPLHF.

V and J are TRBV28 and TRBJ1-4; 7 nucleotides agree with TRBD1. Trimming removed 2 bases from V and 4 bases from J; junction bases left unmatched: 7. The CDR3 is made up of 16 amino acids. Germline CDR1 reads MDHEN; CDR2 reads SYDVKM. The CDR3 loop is CASSLGAAGGNEKLFF. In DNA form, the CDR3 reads TGTGCCAGCAGTTTAGGGGCGGCAGGGGGTAATGAAAAACTGTTTTTT.